Listed below are T cell receptor beta chains from one sample, sequenced in a study of blood T cell repertoires in COVID-19. Here immunoSEQ multiplex PCR was the method, and the copy in TCRdb shows in-frame clones only, minus some. The repertoire holds 150,000 to 200,000 clones, with 88% as singletons. Sequenced: peripheral blood. Receptors were obtained from a woman aged 30 to 39 with acute or convalescent COVID-19. The CDR3 runs from the conserved cysteine through the conserved F or W. The order of the fields is J gene, D gene, V gene, CDR3 protein. D genes are given only for firm matches.

TRBJ2-5,TRBD1,TRBV4-2,CASSQGWAGGSEGTQYF
TRBJ2-7,-,TRBV5-1,CASSFPGLSYEQYF
TRBJ2-1,-,TRBV5-1,CASTDNAGNNEQFF
TRBJ2-7,-,TRBV11-2,CASSLGGSYEQYF
TRBJ2-1,-,TRBV11-2,CASSLGRYYNEQFF
TRBJ1-5,-,TRBV28,CASSSPVLPQHF
TRBJ1-2,-,TRBV28,CASSLSPTDSSRYGYTF
TRBJ1-2,-,TRBV2,CASSVTGNYGYTF
TRBJ2-7,TRBD1,TRBV13,CASSKRTGALHYEQYF
TRBJ2-7,-,TRBV5-1,CASSLGEVPYEQYF
TRBJ2-7,-,TRBV5-1,CASSPRVTGRGYEQYF
TRBJ1-6,-,TRBV3-1/TRBV3-2,CASSDRQVTYNSPLHF
TRBJ1-5,-,TRBV6-5,CASRSANSVNQPQHF
TRBJ2-4,-,TRBV3-1/TRBV3-2,CASSPRGVGNIQYF
TRBJ1-6,TRBD1,TRBV2,CASSEEGQANSPLHF
TRBJ1-3,TRBD1,TRBV30,CAWGTGSSGNTIYF
TRBJ1-6,-,TRBV4-1,CASSQNELNSPLHF
TRBJ2-3,-,TRBV4-2,CASSQAGRSTDTQYF
TRBJ2-5,-,TRBV19,CASSGQGGQTQYF
TRBJ1-2,TRBD1,TRBV18,CASTPGTGPEGGYTF
TRBJ1-2,-,TRBV28,CASSFASYGYTF
TRBJ2-1,TRBD1,TRBV30,CAWNPGQGDYNEQFF
TRBJ2-1,TRBD2,TRBV24-1,CATAVGRGYNEQFF
TRBJ2-3,TRBD2,TRBV7-2,CASSPGTSGRPTDTQYF
TRBJ2-1,TRBD2,TRBV7-9,CASSPREGLYNEQFF
TRBJ2-7,-,TRBV27,CASSPWRSSVSEQYF
TRBJ2-2,-,TRBV1,CTSSPQRTNTGELFF
TRBJ2-2,-,TRBV2,CASSEDGNTGELFF
TRBJ1-1,-,TRBV5-1,CASNPGSVTEAFF
TRBJ2-7,-,TRBV3-1/TRBV3-2,CASSQDSVEQYF
TRBJ2-1,-,TRBV4-1,CASSPSQGDWIRVF
TRBJ2-7,-,TRBV5-8,CASSLVKRVQYF
TRBJ2-7,TRBD2,TRBV18,CASSLPPLTSGLTYEQYF
TRBJ2-2,TRBD2,TRBV4-1,CASSPTSRITGELFF
TRBJ1-5,TRBD1,TRBV28,CASSRERNTGEGNQPQHF
TRBJ2-4,-,TRBV28,CASSLAQGNIQYF
TRBJ2-2,-,TRBV4-2,CASGGSYTGELFF
TRBJ2-7,-,TRBV6-1,CASSELQIKYF
TRBJ1-1,-,TRBV29-1,CSVVAVPEAFF
TRBJ2-2,TRBD2,TRBV11-2,CASSSRTSDTGELFF
TRBJ2-5,TRBD1,TRBV18,CASSRTGGYETQYF
TRBJ2-1,TRBD2,TRBV11-2,CASSLDQLARQFF
TRBJ2-5,-,TRBV5-1,CASSGGETQYF
TRBJ1-1,-,TRBV5-1,CASSSGGKGDTEAFF
TRBJ2-6,-,TRBV11-3,CASSLDSSGANVLTF
TRBJ1-1,-,TRBV30,CAWNSPGRSAFF
TRBJ2-3,TRBD1,TRBV5-1,CASSTGQLTDTQYF
TRBJ2-1,-,TRBV7-5,CARSSATVALCNEQFF
TRBJ2-3,-,TRBV4-1,CASSHSPTDTQYF
TRBJ1-1,-,TRBV10-3,CAISEGAENTEAFF
TRBJ2-1,TRBD2,TRBV9,CASSGTSGPYNEQFF